The subject of this entry is one T cell receptor beta chain. What it binds is unknown. This record comes from a study of OX40 agonist ivuxolimab in advanced cancers. Deletions cut 8 bases from V and 0 bases from J, with 13 bases between. Germline V CDR1 and CDR2: MNHEY, SVGAGI. The CDR3 sequence is 14 residues long. General study points: The investigators did not determine what antigen specificity the expanded peripheral T cells had. Dose levels from 0.1 to 3.0 mg/kg saw CD4+ and CD8+ blood T cells expand clonally by week 6.

Here immunoSEQ multiplex PCR was the method, and the copy in TCRdb shows in-frame clones only, minus some. Here the sample spans tens of thousands of clones, approximately 86% being singletons. This receptor was obtained from an adult with an advanced solid tumor such as melanoma, head and neck, liver or kidney cancer. The chain uses TRBV6-5 and TRBJ1-1; a possible D gene is TRBD1 (5 bases). Sequenced material: CD4+ or CD8+ T cells sorted from blood, taken in a trial of the OX40 agonist ivuxolimab. Here the CDR3 DNA reads TGTGCCAGCTCCGAGCGACAGCTGAACACTGAAGCTTTCTTT. This encodes CASSERQLNTEAFF.